Listed below are T cell receptor beta chains from one sample, sequenced in a study of blood T cells in healthy people across ages. TCRdb used MiXCR to reprocess the 5' RACE reads, holding one entry per CDR3 protein. The sample consists of about 670,000 distinct CDR3 sequences, 45% to 60% of them appearing once. Sequenced input: blood. The source of these receptors is a woman of 80 years or more in good health. Each CDR3 is given with its conserved first and last residue. A D gene is named only where the DNA matches it firmly. The size entry is marked missing in some rows and otherwise reads once, few, many or a size class.

abundance: NA; len: 13; v_gene: TRBV7-2; d_gene: NA; j_gene: TRBJ1-2; CDR3aa: CVSSLSRTNGYTF; CDR3nt: TGTGTCAGCAGCTTATCTCGGACGAATGGCTACACCTTC
abundance: many; len: 12; v_gene: TRBV10-1; d_gene: NA; j_gene: TRBJ2-7; CDR3aa: CASSRDTGRKYF; CDR3nt: TGCGCCAGCAGCCGGGACACTGGCAGAAAGTACTTC
abundance: many; len: 15; v_gene: TRBV7-3; d_gene: NA; j_gene: TRBJ2-1; CDR3aa: CASSSGTASYNEQFF; CDR3nt: TGTGCCAGCAGCTCCGGGACGGCGTCCTACAATGAGCAGTTCTTC
abundance: NA; len: 13; v_gene: TRBV10-3; d_gene: NA; j_gene: TRBJ1-1; CDR3aa: CAISPVLNTEAFF; CDR3nt: TGTGCCATCTCCCCGGTCCTGAACACTGAAGCTTTCTTT
abundance: NA; len: 12; v_gene: TRBV20-1; d_gene: NA; j_gene: TRBJ1-2; CDR3aa: CSATVVNYGYTF; CDR3nt: TGCAGTGCTACGGTAGTGAACTATGGCTACACCTTC
abundance: many; len: 13; v_gene: TRBV2; d_gene: TRBD1; j_gene: TRBJ1-2; CDR3aa: CASIDRGPAGYTF; CDR3nt: TGTGCCAGCATAGACAGGGGGCCCGCTGGCTACACCTTC
abundance: many; len: 14; v_gene: TRBV4-2; d_gene: NA; j_gene: TRBJ1-4; CDR3aa: CASSQEGGWEKLFF; CDR3nt: TGTGCCAGCAGCCAAGAAGGGGGTTGGGAAAAACTGTTTTTT
abundance: NA; len: 12; v_gene: TRBV28; d_gene: NA; j_gene: TRBJ2-5; CDR3aa: CASSPRPETQYF; CDR3nt: TGTGCCAGCAGCCCACGTCCCGAGACCCAGTACTTC
abundance: NA; len: 16; v_gene: TRBV24-1; d_gene: TRBD1; j_gene: TRBJ2-2; CDR3aa: CATSGHIQGATGELFF; CDR3nt: TGTGCCACCAGTGGCCATATCCAGGGGGCGACCGGGGAGCTGTTTTTT
abundance: NA; len: 13; v_gene: TRBV9; d_gene: NA; j_gene: TRBJ2-5; CDR3aa: CASSVTSSGEQYF; CDR3nt: TGTGCCAGCAGCGTAACGTCCTCGGGTGAGCAGTACTTC
abundance: many; len: 12; v_gene: TRBV12-3/TRBV12-4; d_gene: NA; j_gene: TRBJ2-5; CDR3aa: CASSPPKETQYF; CDR3nt: TGTGCCAGCAGTCCACCAAAAGAGACCCAGTACTTC
abundance: many; len: 14; v_gene: TRBV7-9; d_gene: TRBD1; j_gene: TRBJ1-1; CDR3aa: CASRLQGMNTEAFF; CDR3nt: TGTGCCAGCAGGTTACAGGGGATGAACACTGAAGCTTTCTTT
abundance: NA; len: 13; v_gene: TRBV5-6; d_gene: NA; j_gene: TRBJ2-7; CDR3aa: CASSLSGTCEQYF; CDR3nt: TGTGCCAGCAGCTTAAGCGGTACCTGCGAGCAGTACTTC
abundance: NA; len: 14; v_gene: TRBV3-1; d_gene: TRBD1; j_gene: TRBJ1-2; CDR3aa: CASSHAQGGDGYTF; CDR3nt: TGTGCCAGCAGCCATGCACAGGGGGGGGATGGCTACACCTTC
abundance: NA; len: 15; v_gene: TRBV14; d_gene: NA; j_gene: TRBJ1-2; CDR3aa: CASSQDVRANYGYTF; CDR3nt: TGTGCCAGCAGCCAAGATGTCCGAGCTAACTATGGCTACACCTTC